The source of this T cell receptor (beta chain) is a study of blood T cells in healthy people across ages. Donors were systemically healthy Caucasian individuals from Russia aged 6 to 90 years. After removal of 0 bases from V and 0 bases from J, the junction contained 9 bases not matched to a gene. The CDR3 covers 20 residues. Germline V gives CDR1 LGHNA, CDR2 YNFKEQ. A second about 6 to 12 cycle PCR used barcoded and J-beta primers. Using its own MiXCR run on the 5' RACE reads, TCRdb lists one record per CDR3 protein. The repertoire holds approximately 760,000 distinct CDR3 sequences, with 20% to 25% as singletons. This clonotype has a handful of counts. This same sample was also part of a study on T cells of mothers and their children. As that report states: Several children, together with their three healthy Caucasian mothers, made up the donors. Normalized overlap was always slightly, never significantly, higher in related than unrelated mother-child pairs.

Material: blood. The J gene is TRBJ2-4, the V gene TRBV4-2; TRBD2 matches 12 bases. The TCR sequence derives from a boy younger than 18 in good health. The CDR3 here is CASSQDRLAGGKLAKNIQYF. DNA of the CDR3: TGTGCCAGCAGCCAAGATCGGCTAGCGGGGGGGAAACTAGCCAAAAACATTCAGTACTTC.